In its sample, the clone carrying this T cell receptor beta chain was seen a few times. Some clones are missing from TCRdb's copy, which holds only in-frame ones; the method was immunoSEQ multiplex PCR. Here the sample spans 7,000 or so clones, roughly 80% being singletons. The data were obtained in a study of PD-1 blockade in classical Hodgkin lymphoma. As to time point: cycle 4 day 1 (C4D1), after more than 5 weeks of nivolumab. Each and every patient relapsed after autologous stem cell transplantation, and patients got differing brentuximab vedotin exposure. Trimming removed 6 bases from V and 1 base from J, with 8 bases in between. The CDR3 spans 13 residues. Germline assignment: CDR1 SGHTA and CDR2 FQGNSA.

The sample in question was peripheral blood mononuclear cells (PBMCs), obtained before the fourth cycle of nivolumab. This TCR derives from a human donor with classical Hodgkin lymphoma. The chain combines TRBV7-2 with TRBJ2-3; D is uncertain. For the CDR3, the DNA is TGTGCCAGCAGACGAGAACGCACAGATACGCAGTATTTT. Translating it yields CASRRERTDTQYF.